Below, 14 T cell receptor beta chains from the same sample are listed, as sequenced in a study of graft-versus-host responses after intestinal transplantation (dated by TCRdb to about 2021). Library creation used the immunoSEQ multiplex PCR assay. TCRdb limited this immuneACCESS table to in-frame rearrangements with V and J called. A share of clones is missing; checked studies link under half to unresolved V genes, and the rest is unexplained. The sample profile shows 93,000 or so clones; 93% of them were found once. Clones ranked in the top ten supply more than 0.9% of the sample. The time point label, read with the paper, signifies: cells obtained before transplantation from donor or recipient. These receptors have no known antigen. The material was unstimulated CD8+ T cells sorted from spleen or lymph node cells, obtained before intestinal transplant. The receptors derive from a human donor who received an intestinal transplant.

The genes are TRBV25-1 and TRBJ2-1; 7 bases are a match to TRBD1. From germline, CDR1 is MGHDK and CDR2 SYGVNS. The V gene end was trimmed by 8 bases and the J gene end by 3 bases; junction bases not matched to a gene: 4. This CDR3 has 13 residues. This CDR3 is CASRDSYYNEQFF. CDR3 sequence (DNA): TGTGCCAGCCGGGACAGTTACTACAATGAGCAGTTCTTC. The variable domain in full, completed from reference TRBV25-1 and TRBJ2-1, reads EADIYQTPRYLVIGTGKKITLECSQTMGHDKMYWYQQDPGMELHLIHYSYGVNSTEKGDLSSESTVSRIRTEHFPLTLESARPSHTSQYLCASRDSYYNEQFFGPGTRLTVL.

V usage is TRBV9 and J usage is TRBJ1-5; the D gene is possibly TRBD1 (6 bases). Trimming removed 0 bases from V and 1 base from J, with 8 bases in between. Germline CDR1 is SGDLS and CDR2 is YYNGEE. The CDR3 loop spans 15 amino acids. CDR3 in DNA: TGTGCCAGCAGCGTAGGGGGGGCGAGCAATCAGCCCCAGCATTTT. It codes for CASSVGGASNQPQHF.

This clone was picked up a small number of times. This sequence joins TRBV9 and TRBJ2-2; TRBD1 might be the D (6 bases). V was trimmed by 0 bases and J by 2 bases, leaving 23 bases between them. This CDR3 has 20 amino acids. CDR1 is SGDLS and CDR2 is YYNGEE in the germline V gene. CDR3 amino acids: CASSVGFSRGQRENTGELFF. The CDR3 coding sequence is TGTGCCAGCAGCGTAGGGTTCTCGAGAGGACAGAGGGAAAACACCGGGGAGCTGTTTTTT. Supplemented by reference TRBV9 and TRBJ2-2, the full variable domain reads DSGVTQTPKHLITATGQRVTLRCSPRSGDLSVYWYQQSLDQGLQFLIQYYNGEERAKGNILERFSAQQFPDLHSELNLSSLELGDSALYFCASSVGFSRGQRENTGELFFGEGSRLTVL.

This clone showed up just a few times. The chain joins TRBV9 to TRBJ2-2; D gene uncertain. This CDR3 is 15 amino acids long. Trimming cost V 2 bases and J 0 bases, with 8 bases left between them. Germline assignment: CDR1 SGDLS and CDR2 YYNGEE. In nucleotides, the CDR3 is TGTGCCAGCAGCGTTTCGGGTACGAACACCGGGGAGCTGTTTTTT. It translates to CASSVSGTNTGELFF.

This rearrangement joins TRBV7-9 to TRBJ1-6, with 8 bases lining up with TRBD1. Trimming removed 5 bases from V and 8 bases from J; junction bases left unmatched: 11. This CDR3 comprises 16 residues. Germline assignment: CDR1 SEHNR and CDR2 FQNEAQ (reference sequence). As DNA, the CDR3 is TGTGCCAGCAGCCGGACAGGGCGGGAATTTGATTCACCCCTCCACTTT. Encoded protein: CASSRTGREFDSPLHF.

The rearrangement uses TRBV4-1 and TRBJ1-3; 12 bases agree with TRBD1. CDR1 MGHRA and CDR2 YSYEKL come from the germline V gene. V lost 2 bases and J lost 8; bases outside the gene matches: 10. The CDR3 totals 17 residues. CDR3 nucleotides: TGCGCCAGCAGCCAAATACCGGGACAGGGGGCTTTGGACACCATATATTTT. Translating it yields CASSQIPGQGALDTIYF.

The chain couples TRBV5-1 to TRBJ1-6; unclear D gene. Looked up from germline, CDR1 is SGHRS and CDR2 is YFSETQ. The V end was cut by 0 bases, the J end by 0 bases, with 10 bases between. The CDR3 is 17 amino acids. In DNA form, the CDR3 reads TGCGCCAGCAGCTTGGATACAGTGAGCTCCTATAATTCACCCCTCCACTTT. It specifies CASSLDTVSSYNSPLHF. Drawing the rest from reference TRBV5-1 and TRBJ1-6, the complete variable domain is KAGVTQTPRYLIKTRGQQVTLSCSPISGHRSVSWYQQTPGQGLQFLFEYFSETQRNKGNFPGRFSGRQFSNSRSEMNVSTLELGDSALYLCASSLDTVSSYNSPLHFGNGTRLTVT.

The CDR3 sequence is CASSLVGAGGRRGQPQHF. The CDR3 coding sequence is TGTGCCAGCAGCTTAGTAGGAGCGGGGGGACGAAGGGGTCAGCCCCAGCATTTT. This chain uses TRBV7-4 with TRBJ1-5, with D maybe TRBD1 (5 bases). Germline assignment: CDR1 SGHVT and CDR2 SQSDAQ. Trimming pared 1 base from V and 6 bases from J, leaving 22 bases between. The CDR3 is 18 amino acids.

The chain is built from TRBV5-6 and TRBJ1-4; the D gene is possibly TRBD1 (6 bases). There are 15 residues in the CDR3. Germline CDR1 reads SGHDT; CDR2 reads YYEEEE. The V and J ends lost 0 bases and 4 bases respectively, with 10 bases between them. CDR3 coding DNA: TGTGCCAGCAGCTTGGATACAGGGCGTAATGAAAAACTGTTTTTT. Protein: CASSLDTGRNEKLFF. The variable domain in full, completed from reference TRBV5-6 and TRBJ1-4, reads DAGVTQSPTHLIKTRGQQVTLRCSPKSGHDTVSWYQQALGQGPQFIFQYYEEEERQRGNFPDRFSGHQFPNYSSELNVNALLLGDSALYLCASSLDTGRNEKLFFGSGTQLSVL.

This chain uses TRBV6-1 with TRBJ2-5; D call uncertain. V dropped 6 bases and J dropped 4 bases, with 18 bases sitting between them. CDR3 length: 15 residues. From germline, CDR1 is MNHNS and CDR2 SASEGT. The CDR3 DNA is TGTGCCAGCAGCCCAGAAGGAGAGTTCCGAGAGACCCAGTACTTC. As protein: CASSPEGEFRETQYF.

The chain links TRBV10-3 to TRBJ2-7, with D hard to call. Germline-derived CDR1 and CDR2 are ENHRY and SYGVKD. Trimming pared 0 bases from V and 3 bases from J, leaving 3 bases between. The CDR3 contains 12 residues. The CDR3 protein is CAISESNYEQYF. In DNA, the CDR3 is TGTGCCATCAGTGAGTCCAACTACGAGCAGTACTTC.

This chain joins TRBV2 and TRBJ2-5; D gene unclear. The V gene's germline CDR1 is SNHLY and CDR2 FYNNEI. CDR3 length: 15 amino acids. Trimming left V 2 bases short and J 1 base short, with 11 bases between. The CDR3 loop reads CASSETAYTQETQYF. The CDR3 nucleotides are TGTGCCAGCAGTGAAACTGCTTACACCCAAGAGACCCAGTACTTC.

The gene calls are TRBV7-6 and TRBJ2-5, with D possibly matching TRBD1 (6 bases). The DNA matches TRBJ2-7 better at its end, which makes the J call doubtful. This CDR3 is built from 13 residues. Germline CDR1 and CDR2: SGHVS and FNYEAQ. The CDR3 nucleotides read TGTGCCAGCAGCAATTCACAGGGCTACGAGCAGTACTTC. Amino acids: CASSNSQGYEQYF.

This chain uses TRBV4-1 with TRBJ1-5; 10 nucleotides align to TRBD1. V gave up 6 bases and J gave up 0 bases; unmatched junction bases: 2. The germline gives CDR1 MGHRA, CDR2 YSYEKL. The CDR3 consists of 15 residues. This chain's CDR3 is CASSWDRGSNQPQHF. In nucleotides, the CDR3 is TGCGCCAGCAGTTGGGACAGGGGTAGCAATCAGCCCCAGCATTTT.